This record covers a single T cell receptor (beta chain). Its specificity is not known. These data come from a study of radiation and T cells in renal cell carcinoma. Only in-frame clones appear in the TCRdb table, and some are missing; sequencing was by immunoSEQ multiplex PCR. The sample lists approximately 85,000 clones; about 89% were seen once. General study results and limits: From baseline, blood top tumor clonotypes peaked at 2 weeks post-radiation.

Time point here: blood 4 weeks post-SBRT, at nephrectomy. Specified treatment: 15 Gy SBRT to primary tumor, nephrectomy 4 weeks later. Nephrectomy followed 15 Gy stereotactic body radiation by 4 weeks. The patient's renal cell carcinoma had clear cell pathology. Germline lookup yields CDR1 SGHRS and CDR2 YFSETQ. This CDR3 is 14 amino acids long. V lost 0 bases to trimming and J lost 7 bases, with 12 bases between them. V is TRBV5-1 and J is TRBJ2-3; D call uncertain. The source of this sequence is a woman in her 70s with renal cell carcinoma. The material sequenced was blood, taken from a patient whose treatment included radiotherapy and nephrectomy. The CDR3 bases are TGCGCCAGCAGCTTGGATGGCTGGGCTAATACGCAGTATTTT. This codes for CASSLDGWANTQYF.